The next 30 T cell receptor beta chains were all read from a single sample in a study of vaccination and CD4 T cells after COVID-19. A single record per CDR3 protein comes from TCRdb applying MiXCR to the PCR reads. Here the sample spans 15,000 to 20,000 distinct CDR3 sequences, about 60% being singletons. Source: CD4+ T cells from blood, taken after SARS-CoV-2 vaccination. These receptors were taken from a human donor who had recovered from COVID-19.

The chain links TRBV6-1 to TRBJ1-1; D is unresolved. Germline CDR1 and CDR2: MNHNS and SASEGT. The CDR3 has 13 amino acids. V lost 6 bases, J lost 3 bases, and 11 bases lay in between. In nucleotides, the CDR3 is TGTGCCAGCAGCGCCACGGCGGACACTGAAGCTTTCTTT. It specifies CASSATADTEAFF.

This sequence joins TRBV2 and TRBJ2-6; 7 bases agree with TRBD1. Trimming took 6 bases from V and 2 from J; bases not matched to a gene: 4. Germline CDR1 reads SNHLY; CDR2 reads FYNNEI. The CDR3 is 15 residues long. The CDR3 DNA reads TGTGCCAGCAGCAAACAGGGGACTGGGGCCAACGTCCTGACTTTC. Translating gives CASSKQGTGANVLTF.

V is TRBV15 and J is TRBJ2-7; the D is unclear. Trimming took 0 bases from V and 3 from J, leaving 6 bases between them. The CDR3 runs 13 residues. The germline V gene has CDR1 LNHNV and CDR2 YYDKDF (reference sequence). CDR3 in DNA: TGTGCCACCAGCAGAGATCGGGTCTACGAGCAGTACTTC. It specifies CATSRDRVYEQYF.

DNA for the CDR3: TGTGCCACCAGTGACGTACAGGGATACAATGAGCAGTTCTTC. This sequence encodes CATSDVQGYNEQFF. This sequence joins TRBV24-1 and TRBJ2-1; possibly TRBD1 for D (6 bases). With 4 bases removed from V and 4 bases from J, the gap between germline ends came to 10 bases. The CDR3 has 14 residues. Germline CDR1 and CDR2: KGHDR and SFDVKD.

This chain links TRBV15 with TRBJ2-7; D possibly uses TRBD1 or TRBD2 (6 bases each). Germline lookup yields CDR1 LNHNV and CDR2 YYDKDF (reference sequence). This CDR3 is built from 15 residues. Trimming shortened V by 1 base and J by 4 bases, and 14 bases separated the two germline ends. CDR3 region: CATSRAEGGTYEQYF. DNA for the CDR3: TGTGCCACCAGCAGAGCAGAGGGGGGAACTTACGAGCAGTACTTC.

The chain has TRBV27 and TRBJ2-1; 9 bases align to TRBD2. Germline V gene data show CDR1 as MNHEY and CDR2 as SMNVEV (reference sequence). The CDR3 runs to 15 residues. V lost 2 bases to trimming and J lost 4 bases; unmatched junction nucleotides: 3. CDR3 sequence: CASSLRAGGYNEQFF. The DNA for the CDR3 is TGTGCCAGCAGTTTAAGAGCGGGAGGTTACAATGAGCAGTTCTTC.

The chain links TRBV19 to TRBJ2-3; D call uncertain. CDR3 length equals 13 residues. CDR1 and CDR2 from the germline V gene are LNHDA and SQIVND (reference sequence). V lost 5 bases and J lost 2, with 8 bases in between. CDR3 DNA sequence: TGTGCCAGTAGTCTCCAGATCACAGATACGCAGTATTTT. Amino acid sequence: CASSLQITDTQYF.

V is TRBV21-1 and J is TRBJ2-7; no DNA check was done on the table's D call, TRBD1. TRBV21-1 represents a pseudogene. CDR3 length: 17 residues. The CDR3 DNA is TGTGCCAGCAGCAAAGAAAGGGTCGGGGGTTGCTCCTACGAGCAGTACTTC. Translation: CASSKERVGGCSYEQYF.

The CDR3 here is CASSVQGKRYEQYF. The DNA for the CDR3 is TGTGCCAGCAGTGTACAGGGAAAGAGGTACGAGCAGTACTTC. The chain has TRBV2 and TRBJ2-7; weak D call: TRBD1 (6 bases). Germline CDR1 reads SNHLY; CDR2 reads FYNNEI. The CDR3 is 14 residues long. V shed 4 bases and J shed 4 bases, with 14 bases lying between them. Complete variable domain (other parts from reference TRBV2 and TRBJ2-7): EPEVTQTPSHQVTQMGQEVILRCVPISNHLYFYWYRQILGQKVEFLVSFYNNEISEKSEIFDDQFSVERPDGSNFTLKIRSTKLEDSAMYFCASSVQGKRYEQYFGPGTRLTVT.

CDR3: CASSYLSGANVLTF. The DNA for the CDR3 is TGTGCCAGCAGTTACTTGTCTGGGGCCAACGTCCTGACTTTC. The gene calls are TRBV6-2 or TRBV6-3 and TRBJ2-6; D gene uncertain. V dropped 1 base and J dropped 1 base, with 2 bases sitting between them. CDR1 and CDR2 (germline): MNHEY, SVGEGT. This CDR3 contains 14 residues.

The chain has TRBV6-2 or TRBV6-3 and TRBJ1-2; maybe TRBD1 (5 bases). CDR1 is MNHEY and CDR2 is SVGEGT in the germline V gene. The CDR3 loop spans 14 amino acids. V was pared by 4 bases and J by 4 bases, with 13 bases between. CDR3 DNA sequence: TGTGCCAGCAGTTCACACGCGGGGCCCTATGGCTACACCTTC. Its protein product is CASSSHAGPYGYTF.

This rearrangement joins TRBV11-1 to TRBJ2-3; D call uncertain. The CDR3 runs to 13 residues. Germline loops: CDR1 SGHAT, CDR2 FQDESV (reference sequence). V dropped 3 bases and J dropped 4 bases, with 8 bases sitting between them. CDR3 region: CASSLTGSDTQYF. The DNA for the CDR3 is TGTGCCAGCAGCTTGACCGGGTCAGATACGCAGTATTTT.

The rearrangement joins TRBV20-1 to TRBJ2-5; 9 nucleotides align to TRBD2. Germline CDR1 DFQATT, CDR2 SNEGSKA (reference sequence). With 6 bases clipped from V and 1 base from J, the junction kept 3 bases outside the gene matches. The length of the CDR3 is 13 residues. In nucleotides, the CDR3 is TGCAGTGCCCATAGCGGGGGCCAAGAGACCCAGTACTTC. Protein: CSAHSGGQETQYF.

This chain connects TRBV7-2 to TRBJ2-5; 12 bases are shared with TRBD1. Losses at the gene ends were 0 bases for V and 4 bases for J; bases not matched to a gene: 3. The CDR3 sequence is 16 residues long. Per the germline V gene, CDR1 is SGHTA and CDR2 is FQGNSA. CDR3 sequence (DNA): TGTGCCAGCAGCTTAGCGGGACAGGGGGCTGGAGAGACCCAGTACTTC. Its protein product is CASSLAGQGAGETQYF. Supplemented by reference TRBV7-2 and TRBJ2-5, the full variable domain reads GAGVSQSPSNKVTEKGKDVELRCDPISGHTALYWYRQSLGQGLEFLIYFQGNSAPDKSGLPSDRFSAERTGGSVSTLTIQRTQQEDSAVYLCASSLAGQGAGETQYFGPGTRLLVL.

This clonotype was observed once. CDR3 coding DNA: TGTGCCAGCTCACCAGGGTCAGGATCGAAGGGCTACACCTTC. As protein: CASSPGSGSKGYTF. The chain is built from TRBV18 and TRBJ1-2; D is unresolved. Trimming cost V 2 bases and J 8 bases, with 15 bases left between them. Germline V CDR1 and CDR2: KGHSH, LQKENI. The CDR3 extends over 14 amino acids.

The V call is TRBV5-6, the J call TRBJ2-5; D gene uncertain. The length of the CDR3 is 15 residues. Germline loops: CDR1 SGHDT, CDR2 YYEEEE. Trimming cost V 1 base and J 7 bases, with 17 bases left between them. The CDR3 coding sequence is TGTGCCAGCAGCTTGATCGCTGGCGGTTCCGGGACCCAGTACTTC. Translating it yields CASSLIAGGSGTQYF.

This chain links TRBV19 with TRBJ2-3; either TRBD1 or TRBD2 may fit D (5 bases each). Germline assignment: CDR1 LNHDA and CDR2 SQIVND (reference sequence). The CDR3 consists of 14 residues. V lost 3 bases, J lost 4 bases, and 11 bases lay in between. The CDR3: CASSMWQGADTQYF. In nucleotides, the CDR3 is TGTGCCAGTAGTATGTGGCAGGGAGCAGATACGCAGTATTTT.

The table lists this clonotype with a few counts. This chain uses TRBV28 with TRBJ2-7; D remains ambiguous. The CDR3 is 12 residues long. Trimming cost V 5 bases and J 3 bases, with 8 bases left between them. Germline loops: CDR1 MDHEN, CDR2 SYDVKM. CDR3 protein: CASSPPGYEQYF. The CDR3 DNA sequence: TGTGCCAGCAGTCCTCCCGGCTACGAGCAGTACTTC. The whole variable domain, filled in from reference TRBV28 and TRBJ2-7, reads DVKVTQSSRYLVKRTGEKVFLECVQDMDHENMFWYRQDPGLGLRLIYFSYDVKMKEKGDIPEGYSVSREKKERFSLILESASTNQTSMYLCASSPPGYEQYFGPGTRLTVT.

In nucleotides, the CDR3 is TGTGCCAGCAGTTATGACCAGCCCCAGCATTTT. Its protein product is CASSYDQPQHF. The chain links TRBV12-3 or TRBV12-4 to TRBJ1-5; D unresolved. Trimming pared 4 bases from V and 7 bases from J, leaving 5 bases between. The CDR3 sequence is 11 residues long.

To note about this clonotype: Compared with germline, one end of the junction differs, possibly owing to a read error. The CDR3 sequence is CASRLWSSEQFF. Here the CDR3 DNA reads TGTGCCAGCAGATTATGGTCCTCCGAGCAGTTCTTC. The rearrangement uses TRBV28 and TRBJ2-1; no firm D call. Germline loops: CDR1 MDHEN, CDR2 SYDVKM. The CDR3 extends over 12 amino acids. The full variable domain, with the rest looked up from reference TRBV28 and TRBJ2-1, is DVKVTQSSRYLVKRTGEKVFLECVQDMDHENMFWYRQDPGLGLRLIYFSYDVKMKEKGDIPEGYSVSREKKERFSLILESASTNQTSMYLCASRLWSSEQFFGPGTRLTVL.

This chain uses TRBV4-1 with TRBJ2-3; TRBD2 matches at 7 bases. With 5 bases clipped from V and 2 bases from J, the junction kept 13 bases outside the gene matches. This CDR3 region has 17 residues. CDR1 is MGHRA, CDR2 YSYEKL, per germline. The CDR3 sequence: CASSKALRAGDTDTQYF. The CDR3 region has the DNA TGCGCCAGCAGCAAGGCTCTTCGGGCGGGAGACACAGATACGCAGTATTTT.

This clonotype came up a few times. The chain recombines TRBV20-1 with TRBJ2-4, with 9 bases that match TRBD2. The germline V gene has CDR1 DFQATT and CDR2 SNEGSKA (reference sequence). V shed 4 bases, J shed 7 bases, and the junction held 11 bases outside the gene matches. CDR3 length: 15 residues. The CDR3 protein is CSATGSSGEYNIQYF. Written as DNA, the CDR3 is TGCAGTGCTACCGGCTCTAGCGGGGAATATAACATTCAGTACTTC.

Of note for this clonotype: The junction differs from germline at one of its ends, possibly a read error. The rearrangement uses TRBV2 and TRBJ2-5; either TRBD1 or TRBD2 may supply D (5 bases each). The CDR3 consists of 15 residues. Germline V gene data show CDR1 as SNHLY and CDR2 as FYNNEI. The chain's CDR3 is CASSAGLGWEETRYF. The CDR3 nucleotides are TGTGCCAGCAGTGCGGGGCTTGGATGGGAAGAGACCCGGTACTTC.

The chain combines TRBV27 with TRBJ2-5, with TRBD2 identical over 8 bases. Germline-derived CDR1 and CDR2 are MNHEY and SMNVEV (reference sequence). The CDR3 is made up of 16 amino acids. V was clipped by 5 bases and J by 5 bases; unmatched bases: 13. The CDR3 DNA is TGTGCCAGCAGTCCCACTTGGGTAGGCGGGGGGGAGACCCAGTACTTC. Residues: CASSPTWVGGGETQYF.

This clonotype was picked up a small number of times. The V call is TRBV15, the J call TRBJ2-7; the match to TRBD1 covers 9 bases. Germline assignment: CDR1 LNHNV and CDR2 YYDKDF (reference sequence). V shed 4 bases, J shed 2 bases, and the junction held 9 bases outside the gene matches. CDR3 length equals 16 residues. The chain's CDR3 is CATSTWSGQGPYEQYF. The CDR3 nucleotides are TGTGCCACCAGCACATGGTCGGGACAGGGACCCTACGAGCAGTACTTC.

This clonotype was seen only a few times. This sequence joins TRBV20-1 and TRBJ2-2; 12 bases are a match to TRBD2. This CDR3 is built from 14 residues. Losses at the gene ends were 4 bases for V and 6 bases for J; bases not matched to a gene: 3. CDR1 DFQATT and CDR2 SNEGSKA come from the germline V gene (reference sequence). The CDR3 is CSAKTSGSAGELFF. Here the CDR3 DNA reads TGCAGTGCTAAGACTAGCGGGAGTGCCGGGGAGCTGTTTTTT.

V and J are TRBV6-1 and TRBJ1-3; D gene unclear. V lost 1 base to trimming and J lost 0 bases, with 10 bases between them. The CDR3 consists of 16 residues. Germline CDR1 and CDR2: MNHNS and SASEGT. DNA of the CDR3: TGTGCCAGCAGTGAAGACGGACGGCTCTCTGGAAACACCATATATTTT. Protein: CASSEDGRLSGNTIYF.

The rearrangement links TRBV28 to TRBJ2-4, with TRBD1 matching 8 bases. The CDR3 totals 14 residues. V shed 6 bases, J shed 6 bases, and the junction held 7 bases outside the gene matches. In germline, CDR1 is MDHEN, CDR2 SYDVKM. The chain's CDR3 is CASRPRTGRNIQYF. The CDR3 coding sequence is TGTGCCAGCAGACCCAGGACAGGGCGAAACATTCAGTACTTC.

This clonotype was detected a few times. V is TRBV6-2 or TRBV6-3 and J is TRBJ1-2, with no clear D. Trimming removed 6 bases from V and 4 bases from J, with 21 bases in between. CDR1 MNHEY and CDR2 SVGEGT come from the germline V gene. The CDR3 is made up of 16 amino acids. CDR3: CASRPPEGRRGYGYTF. CDR3 DNA: TGTGCCAGCAGACCCCCGGAGGGCCGGCGCGGCTATGGCTACACCTTC.

The chain is built from TRBV4-2 and TRBJ2-7; no clear D. Germline CDR1 LGHNA, CDR2 YNFKEQ. This CDR3 is 13 amino acids long. Trimming left V 0 bases short and J 3 bases short, with 6 bases between. CDR3: CASSQEASYEQYF. CDR3 coding DNA: TGTGCCAGCAGCCAAGAGGCCAGCTACGAGCAGTACTTC.